The 16 T cell receptor beta chains listed next were all sequenced from one sample in a study of shared clonotypes between healthy human individuals. The repertoire was sequenced with immunoSEQ multiplex PCR; TCRdb's copy has only in-frame clones and lacks some. The sample has around 1.1 million clones, 75% to 80% seen once. The sequenced material came from memory CD4+ T cells from PBMCs. Subset defined: CD45RA-negative fraction. These receptors all come from a man between 18 and 35 years old in good health. Some clones in this sample may be carry-over from other donors' samples.

The rearrangement joins TRBV10-3 to TRBJ1-3; D perhaps matches TRBD1 (5 bases). CDR3 length: 14 amino acids. The germline V gene has CDR1 ENHRY and CDR2 SYGVKD. Trimming removed 4 bases at V and 4 bases at J, with 11 bases between. CDR3 amino acids: CAISGGTAGNTIYF. CDR3 nucleotides: TGTGCCATCAGTGGGGGGACGGCAGGAAACACCATATATTTT.

This clone was counted at least ten times. The J gene is TRBJ2-1, the V gene TRBV28; TRBD2 aligns across 10 bases. V shed 6 bases and J 8 bases; nucleotides not matched to a gene: 7. Germline CDR1 reads MDHEN; CDR2 reads SYDVKM. The CDR3 spans 14 residues. Written as DNA, the CDR3 is TGTGCCAGCAGAACTAGCGGGAATATCGATGAGCAGTTCTTC. Its protein product is CASRTSGNIDEQFF.

V gene TRBV30 combines with J gene TRBJ1-5; a possible D gene is TRBD1 (6 bases). CDR3 size: 13 residues. Trimming shortened V by 2 bases and J by 5 bases, and 10 bases separated the two germline ends. From germline, CDR1 is GTSNPN and CDR2 SVGIG (reference sequence). CDR3 region: CAWSYRDDQPQHF. The CDR3 nucleotides are TGTGCCTGGAGTTACAGGGATGATCAGCCCCAGCATTTT.

The CDR3: CASAGTGGSEKLFF. In nucleotides, the CDR3 is TGCGCCAGCGCCGGGACAGGGGGTTCTGAAAAACTGTTTTTT. J is TRBJ1-4 and V is TRBV5-1; TRBD1 agrees at 11 bases. Germline CDR1 is SGHRS and CDR2 is YFSETQ. Losses at the gene ends were 7 bases for V and 7 bases for J; bases not matched to a gene: 6. This CDR3 region has 14 residues.

The rearrangement uses TRBV12-5 and TRBJ2-1; 8 bases are a match to TRBD2. Germline V gene lookup returns CDR1 LGHNT and CDR2 FRNRAP. There are 16 residues in the CDR3. J lost 3 bases, V lost 4 bases, and 8 bases had no gene match. CDR3 protein: CASGSPRGGIYNEQFF. In DNA, the CDR3 is TGTGCTAGTGGTTCGCCCCGGGGGGGGATCTACAATGAGCAGTTCTTC.

About this clone itself: This sample includes further DNA sequences coding for the same CDR3. This rearrangement joins TRBV27 to TRBJ2-2; D gene uncertain. Germline loops: CDR1 MNHEY, CDR2 SMNVEV (reference sequence). V was trimmed by 2 bases and J by 8 bases, leaving 6 bases between them. The CDR3 covers 12 residues. The chain's CDR3 is CASSLRAGELFF. The CDR3 region has the DNA TGTGCCAGCAGTTTAAGGGCGGGGGAGCTGTTTTTT.

The chain combines TRBV20-1 with TRBJ2-7; unclear D gene. CDR1 and CDR2 (germline): DFQATT, SNEGSKA (reference sequence). This CDR3 comprises 11 residues. The V gene lost 7 bases and the J gene lost 6 bases, with 13 bases spanning the gap. CDR3 loop: CSVGRLSEQYF. CDR3 DNA: TGCAGTGTCGGCCGCCTCTCCGAGCAGTACTTC.

The V and J genes are TRBV9 and TRBJ1-1, with D uncertain. This CDR3 region has 15 residues. V was cut by 6 bases and J by 1 base, with 16 bases left in between. Per the germline V gene, CDR1 is SGDLS and CDR2 is YYNGEE. The CDR3 is CASNPGESRNTEAFF. The CDR3 DNA follows: TGTGCCAGCAACCCCGGGGAGTCCAGGAACACTGAAGCTTTCTTT.

This chain connects TRBV5-5 to TRBJ2-7; D might be TRBD1 (5 bases). The germline V and J ends were trimmed by 0 bases and 4 bases, with 8 bases remaining between them. The CDR3 runs 13 residues. The V gene's germline CDR1 is SGHKS and CDR2 YYEKEE (reference sequence). This CDR3 is CASSLEGYYEQYF. The CDR3 nucleotides are TGTGCCAGCAGCTTGGAGGGGTATTACGAGCAGTACTTC.

The chain is built from TRBV18 and TRBJ2-4; 10 bases fit TRBD2. Looked up from germline, CDR1 is KGHSH and CDR2 is LQKENI. This CDR3 comprises 17 residues. V shed 3 bases and J 3 bases; nucleotides not matched to a gene: 8. The CDR3 coding sequence is TGTGCCAGCTCACCGAATGGGCTAGCGGGGGTCAAAAACATTCAGTACTTC. It codes for CASSPNGLAGVKNIQYF.

This clone was observed a handful of times. The J gene is TRBJ1-1, the V gene TRBV28; no clear D gene. V lost 4 bases and J lost 4, with 13 bases in between. The CDR3 has 14 residues. CDR1 is MDHEN and CDR2 is SYDVKM in the germline V gene. CDR3: CASSSIGESTEAFF. The CDR3 coding sequence is TGTGCCAGCAGTTCAATTGGAGAAAGCACTGAAGCTTTCTTT.

This clone was detected many times. The J gene is TRBJ2-1, the V gene TRBV28; 9 bases are shared with TRBD2. The length of the CDR3 is 13 residues. The junction had 10 bases not matched to a gene; V was cut back by 10 bases and J by 9 bases. The germline gives CDR1 MDHEN, CDR2 SYDVKM. The CDR3: CATAAGGPLEQFF. DNA for the CDR3: TGTGCCACCGCGGCGGGAGGGCCCCTTGAGCAGTTCTTC.

The table lists this clone with a few counts. V is TRBV5-1 and J is TRBJ2-7; TRBD1 aligns across 7 bases. Germline CDR1 SGHRS, CDR2 YFSETQ. The CDR3 contains 15 residues. With 6 bases clipped from V and 0 bases from J, the junction kept 9 bases outside the gene matches. The CDR3 here is CASNTGTESSYEQYF. In nucleotides, the CDR3 is TGCGCCAGCAATACCGGGACAGAGAGCTCCTACGAGCAGTACTTC.

This clone was detected only a few times. This chain uses TRBV10-3 with TRBJ1-5; no firm D call. This CDR3 spans 14 amino acids. The germline CDR1 and CDR2 sequences are ENHRY and SYGVKD. V shed 3 bases and J shed 1 base, with 7 bases lying between them. CDR3: CAISDGTSNQPQHF. CDR3 nucleotides: TGTGCCATCAGTGACGGAACCAGCAATCAGCCCCAGCATTTT.

The genes are TRBV6-1 and TRBJ2-7, with unresolved D. Germline V gene lookup returns CDR1 MNHNS and CDR2 SASEGT. This CDR3 is 13 amino acids long. Between the trimmed V and J ends, which lost 5 bases and 6 bases, there was a span of 14 bases. The CDR3 DNA sequence: TGTGCCAGCAGTACCTACTGGACGGGCGAGCAGTACTTC. It translates to CASSTYWTGEQYF.

The V call is TRBV14, the J call TRBJ1-1; 8 nucleotides agree with TRBD1. Germline trimming cut 1 base from V and 7 bases from J; bases unmatched to any gene: 8. This CDR3 has 15 residues. Germline-derived CDR1 and CDR2 are SGHDN and FVKESK. The CDR3 bases are TGTGCCAGCAGCCAAGGGAGAGGGACAGGTTTTGAAGCTTTCTTT. Translated, it gives CASSQGRGTGFEAFF.